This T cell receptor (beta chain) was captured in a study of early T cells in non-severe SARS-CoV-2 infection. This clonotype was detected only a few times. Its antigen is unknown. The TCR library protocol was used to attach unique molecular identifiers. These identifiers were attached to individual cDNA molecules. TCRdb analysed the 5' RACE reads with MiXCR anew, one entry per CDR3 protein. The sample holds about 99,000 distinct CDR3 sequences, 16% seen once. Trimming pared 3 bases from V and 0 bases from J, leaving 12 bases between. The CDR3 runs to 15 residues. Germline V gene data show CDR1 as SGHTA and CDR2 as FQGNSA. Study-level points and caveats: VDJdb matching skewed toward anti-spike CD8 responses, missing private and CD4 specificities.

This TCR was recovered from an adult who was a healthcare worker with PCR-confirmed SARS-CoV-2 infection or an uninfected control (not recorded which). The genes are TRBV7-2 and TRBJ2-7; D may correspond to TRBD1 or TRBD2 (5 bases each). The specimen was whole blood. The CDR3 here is CASSFSPGSSYEQYF. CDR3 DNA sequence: TGTGCCAGCAGCTTTTCGCCAGGGAGCTCCTACGAGCAGTACTTC.